This T cell receptor (beta chain) was profiled in a study of cytomegalovirus exposure and HLA in healthy donors. Study-wide points: A prior analysis recorded that most TCR beta V segments were productive about 87% or about 30% of the time. High sensitivity and specificity were reportedly achieved when the classifier diagnosed cytomegalovirus status. Common viral pathogens were later found to be apparently linked to several of the most significant clusters. The authors later found most CMV-associated TCR beta chains appeared HLA-restricted.

Primers: 60 Vbeta forward and 13 Jbeta reverse. Only in-frame clones appear in the TCRdb table, and some are missing; sequencing was by immunoSEQ multiplex PCR. The top ten hold approximately 1.4% of the sample, which has approximately 89,000 clones, about 80% seen once. The CDR3 sequence is 15 residues long. Germline-derived CDR1 and CDR2 are SNHLY and FYNNEI. Trimming took 5 bases from V and 1 from J; bases not matched to a gene: 4. This clone was detected only a few times. Its matching antigen is unknown. This sequence joins TRBV2 and TRBJ2-7; 11 nucleotides agree with TRBD1. Sequenced material: PBMCs. The clonotype originates from a male donor in good health and CMV-seronegative. In DNA form, the CDR3 reads TGTGCCAGCAGTTCCGGGACAGGGGGGTCCTACGAGCAGTACTTC. This encodes CASSSGTGGSYEQYF. Variable domain in full (rest from reference TRBV2 and TRBJ2-7): EPEVTQTPSHQVTQMGQEVILRCVPISNHLYFYWYRQILGQKVEFLVSFYNNEISEKSEIFDDQFSVERPDGSNFTLKIRSTKLEDSAMYFCASSSGTGGSYEQYFGPGTRLTVT.